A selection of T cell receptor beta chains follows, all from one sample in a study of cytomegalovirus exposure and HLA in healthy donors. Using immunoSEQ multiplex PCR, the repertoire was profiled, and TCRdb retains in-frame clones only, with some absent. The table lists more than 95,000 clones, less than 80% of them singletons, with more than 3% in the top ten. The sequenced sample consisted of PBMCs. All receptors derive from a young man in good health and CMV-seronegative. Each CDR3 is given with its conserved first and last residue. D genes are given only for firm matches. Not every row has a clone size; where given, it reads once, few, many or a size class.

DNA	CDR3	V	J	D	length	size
TGTGCCAGCAGTCCAACGCCTCAAGGAGGAATTAGGCTGTTTTTT	CASSPTPQGGIRLFF	TRBV2	TRBJ2-2	.	15	once
TGTGCCAGCAGTCAACTAGCCGGGGGCACAGATACGCAGTATTTT	CASSQLAGGTDTQYF	TRBV2	TRBJ2-3	.	15	.
TGTGCCAGCAGCTTACAGGGAGGGCAAGAGACCCAGTACTTC	CASSLQGGQETQYF	TRBV7-3	TRBJ2-5	TRBD2	14	.
TGTGCCAGAAGCTCCTCGACGGAGAATTCACCCCTCCACTTT	CARSSSTENSPLHF	TRBV5-3	TRBJ1-6	.	14	few
TGTGCCAGCAGTGTAGAGGGACTTTATGAAAAACTGTTTTTT	CASSVEGLYEKLFF	TRBV2	TRBJ1-4	.	14	.
TGCAGCGTTGCGGGGGGGGGAGAGACCCAGTACTTC	CSVAGGGETQYF	TRBV29-1	TRBJ2-5	TRBD2	12	.
TGTGCCAGCAGCTTAGCAGGGGATAGCAATCAGCCCCAGCATTTT	CASSLAGDSNQPQHF	TRBV11-2	TRBJ1-5	.	15	.
TGTGCCAGCAGCTTCTCAGGGGAAGCTAACTATGGCTACACCTTC	CASSFSGEANYGYTF	TRBV7-9	TRBJ1-2	.	15	.
TGCAGCGTCCTGGGCCTCGAAGCTTTCTTT	CSVLGLEAFF	TRBV29-1	TRBJ1-1	.	10	few
TGCGCCAGCAGATTACCAGGGGGCGTCACAGATACGCAGTATTTT	CASRLPGGVTDTQYF	TRBV5-1	TRBJ2-3	TRBD1	15	.
TGTGCCAGCAGCTCCCAGTCAGCAGGCTACGAGCAGTACTTC	CASSSQSAGYEQYF	TRBV7-2	TRBJ2-7	.	14	once
TGTGCCAGCTACAGGGGGTCCTACAATGAGCAGTTCTTC	CASYRGSYNEQFF	TRBV28	TRBJ2-1	TRBD1	13	.
TGTGCCAGCTCCCCCTCGTCGACCCAGTACTTC	CASSPSSTQYF	TRBV2	TRBJ2-5	.	11	.
TGCGCCAGCAGCGCCCGGGACAGCTCTTACGAGCAGTACTTC	CASSARDSSYEQYF	TRBV5-1	TRBJ2-7	TRBD1	14	.
TGTGCCAGCAGCGATCCGGACAGGGTGGGAGGCTACACCTTC	CASSDPDRVGGYTF	TRBV6-6	TRBJ1-2	TRBD1	14	few
TGTGCCATCAGGCCGGGAAAGCCTACATCAGATACGCAGTATTTT	CAIRPGKPTSDTQYF	TRBV10-3	TRBJ2-3	.	15	.
TGTGCCAGCAGCCGAGGACTGAATTACGAAAAACTGTTTTTT	CASSRGLNYEKLFF	TRBV5-8	TRBJ1-4	.	14	.
TGTGCCAGCCGTCCCGGGGGCACCGGGGAGCTGTTTTTT	CASRPGGTGELFF	TRBV11-3	TRBJ2-2	.	13	.
TGTGCCAGCAGCCCACAGGGGCGCGATGGCTACACCTTC	CASSPQGRDGYTF	TRBV7-8	TRBJ1-2	TRBD1	13	.
TGTGCCAGCAGTGTAGGTACTAGCGGGTGGGATGAGCAGTTCTTC	CASSVGTSGWDEQFF	TRBV2	TRBJ2-1	TRBD2	15	.
TGTGCCAGCAGTGAAGCCCGTTTTAAGCCCCAGCATTTT	CASSEARFKPQHF	TRBV6-1	TRBJ1-5	.	13	few
TGTGCCAGCAGGCCCAGGGGATACGAGCAGTACTTC	CASRPRGYEQYF	TRBV6-5	TRBJ2-7	.	12	.
TGCGCCAGCAGCCAATCTCGAGTAGGACAGGGCAATCAGCCCCAGCATTTT	CASSQSRVGQGNQPQHF	TRBV4-1	TRBJ1-5	TRBD1	17	.
TGTGCCAGCAGCTCCGAGGGACTAGCGGGGGCTAGCACAGATACGCAGTATTTT	CASSSEGLAGASTDTQYF	TRBV7-8	TRBJ2-3	TRBD2	18	.
TGTGCCAGCAGTTTTGGGCAGATCAATCAGCCCCAGCATTTT	CASSFGQINQPQHF	TRBV28	TRBJ1-5	.	14	.
TGTGCCAGCAGCGTCACTCTCTACACAGATACGCAGTATTTT	CASSVTLYTDTQYF	TRBV9	TRBJ2-3	.	14	.
TGTGCCAGCAGTTACTCGCAGGACAGGGGGCGCGAGCAGTACTTC	CASSYSQDRGREQYF	TRBV6-5	TRBJ2-7	TRBD1	15	.
TGTGCCAGTAGTACCCGAACCGGGACAGGGGGCCCTGAAGCTTTCTTT	CASSTRTGTGGPEAFF	TRBV19	TRBJ1-1	TRBD1	16	few
TGTGCCAGCAGCTTCGGGGGAGGCCAGCCCCAGCATTTT	CASSFGGGQPQHF	TRBV11-2	TRBJ1-5	.	13	.
TGTGCCAGCTCCCCGGACAGAGCGGGGGGCTACACCTTC	CASSPDRAGGYTF	TRBV18	TRBJ1-2	.	13	.
TGTGCCAGTAGTATTTCCGCCGGTGATTCACCCCTCCACTTT	CASSISAGDSPLHF	TRBV19	TRBJ1-6	.	14	.
TGTGCCAGCAGTCTTTGGTGGAGGGGGCGGCGGGAGACCCAGTACTTC	CASSLWWRGRRETQYF	TRBV12-1	TRBJ2-5	.	16	.
TGCGCCAGCAGCTTGGCGTCCGGGGGAGATACGCAGTATTTT	CASSLASGGDTQYF	TRBV5-1	TRBJ2-3	.	14	few
TGTGCCAGCAGCTTTGGCAGGTCCTCCTACGAGCAGTACTTC	CASSFGRSSYEQYF	TRBV7-9	TRBJ2-7	.	14	.
TGCGCCAGCAGCACTGGACAGGGGTTGAACACTGAAGCTTTCTTT	CASSTGQGLNTEAFF	TRBV5-1	TRBJ1-1	TRBD1	15	few
TGTGCCAGCAGTTACAGGGGGCTGCTACAATATGGCTACACCTTC	CASSYRGLLQYGYTF	TRBV28	TRBJ1-2	TRBD1	15	.
TGTGCCAGCGTCGCGACTAGCGGGGGCTACGAGCAGTACTTC	CASVATSGGYEQYF	TRBV7-9	TRBJ2-7	TRBD2	14	few
TGTGCCAGCAGCCGACAGGGCGAAAATTCACCCCTCCACTTT	CASSRQGENSPLHF	TRBV6-5	TRBJ1-6	TRBD1	14	.
TGTGCCAGCAGCTTAGATTTCTCAACAGGGGGCTTCGGAGAGACCCAGTACTTC	CASSLDFSTGGFGETQYF	TRBV11-2	TRBJ2-5	TRBD1	18	.
TGTGCCAGCAGCTGGACAGGCCTTTCCTACGAGCAGTACTTC	CASSWTGLSYEQYF	TRBV5-4	TRBJ2-7	TRBD1	14	.
TGCGCCAGCAGCCGACCGACAGGGGGCACCGGGGAGCTGTTTTTT	CASSRPTGGTGELFF	TRBV5-1	TRBJ2-2	TRBD1	15	.
TGTGCCAGCAGCCCCAGGGTTCGGAACGAGCAGTACTTC	CASSPRVRNEQYF	TRBV7-7	TRBJ2-7	.	13	.
TGTGCCAGCAGCCAAGTGTGGGGGCCCGGCGAGTTCTTT	CASSQVWGPGEFF	TRBV14	TRBJ1-1	.	13	.
TGTGCCAGCAGTGAAGCGGGACAAAACACCGGGGAGCTGTTTTTT	CASSEAGQNTGELFF	TRBV6-1	TRBJ2-2	.	15	many
TGTGCCAGCAGCCCAAGGGGACAGGGGTCAAGCACAGATACGCAGTATTTT	CASSPRGQGSSTDTQYF	TRBV7-8	TRBJ2-3	TRBD1	17	few
TGTGCCAGCAGCTCCTCCGGGAACCAAGAGACCCAGTACTTC	CASSSSGNQETQYF	TRBV5-4	TRBJ2-5	.	14	few
TGTGCCAGTAGTACGATCGGGACACCCTCTAACTATGGCTACACCTTC	CASSTIGTPSNYGYTF	TRBV19	TRBJ1-2	.	16	.
TGTGCCAGCAGAGAACTGGACAGAAACACCGGGGAGCTGTTTTTT	CASRELDRNTGELFF	TRBV28	TRBJ2-2	.	15	.
TGTGCCAGCAGCGAAACGGGACAGATGAACTACGAGCAGTACTTC	CASSETGQMNYEQYF	TRBV27	TRBJ2-7	TRBD1	15	.
TGCGCCAGCAGCCCGGGCGGGGAGAACACTGAAGCTTTCTTT	CASSPGGENTEAFF	TRBV5-1	TRBJ1-1	.	14	.
TGTGCCAGCAGCAGCCGGGAAACTCTATCGGGGGAGACCCAGTACTTC	CASSSRETLSGETQYF	TRBV16	TRBJ2-5	.	16	.
TGTGCCTGGAGTGTAAGTAGGACAGGGAGAAACAATGAGCAGTTCTTC	CAWSVSRTGRNNEQFF	TRBV30	TRBJ2-1	TRBD1	16	.
TGTGCCACCAGCAGAGATGGGAGAGATACGCAGTATTTT	CATSRDGRDTQYF	TRBV15	TRBJ2-3	.	13	.
TGCGCCAGCAGCCAACGTTGGGTGGGCCTGACCCGGATTGGAAACACCATATATTTT	CASSQRWVGLTRIGNTIYF	TRBV4-1	TRBJ1-3	.	19	.